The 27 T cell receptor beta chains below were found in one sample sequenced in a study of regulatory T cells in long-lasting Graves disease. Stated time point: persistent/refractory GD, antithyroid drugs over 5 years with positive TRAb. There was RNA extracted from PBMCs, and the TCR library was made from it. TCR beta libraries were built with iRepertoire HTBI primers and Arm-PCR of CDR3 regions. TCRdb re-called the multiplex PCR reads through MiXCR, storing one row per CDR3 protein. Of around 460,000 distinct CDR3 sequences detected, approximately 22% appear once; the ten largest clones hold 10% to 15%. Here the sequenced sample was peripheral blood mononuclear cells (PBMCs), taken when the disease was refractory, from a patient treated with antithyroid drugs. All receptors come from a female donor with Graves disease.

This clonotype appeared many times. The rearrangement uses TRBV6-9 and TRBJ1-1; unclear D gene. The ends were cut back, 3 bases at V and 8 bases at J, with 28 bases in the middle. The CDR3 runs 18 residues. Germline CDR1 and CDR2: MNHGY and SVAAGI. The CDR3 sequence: CASSYPPLGVNAVSEAFF. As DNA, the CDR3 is TGTGCCAGCAGTTACCCCCCACTTGGGGTGAACGCCGTTAGCGAAGCTTTCTTT.

CDR3 DNA: TGTGCCAGCAGCCATATAAGGGGGACCTACGAGCAGTACTTC. Its translation is CASSHIRGTYEQYF. The rearrangement joins TRBV14 to TRBJ2-7, with D possibly matching TRBD1 (6 bases). The CDR3 covers 14 residues. The V and J ends lost 3 bases and 2 bases respectively, with 11 bases between them. Germline V gene lookup returns CDR1 SGHDN and CDR2 FVKESK.

The CDR3 protein is CAWSVPNQPQHF. The CDR3 nucleotides are TGTGCCTGGAGTGTTCCAAATCAGCCCCAGCATTTT. This sequence joins TRBV30 and TRBJ1-5; no clear D gene. Looked up from germline, CDR1 is GTSNPN and CDR2 is SVGIG (reference sequence). The CDR3 runs to 12 residues. V was trimmed by 0 bases and J by 4 bases, leaving 4 bases between them.

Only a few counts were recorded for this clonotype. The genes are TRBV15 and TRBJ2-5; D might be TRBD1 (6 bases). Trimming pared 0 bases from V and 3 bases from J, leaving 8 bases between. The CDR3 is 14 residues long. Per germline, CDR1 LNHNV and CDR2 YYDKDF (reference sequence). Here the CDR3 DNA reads TGTGCCACCAGCAGAGATCAGGGGAAAGAGACCCAGTACTTC. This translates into CATSRDQGKETQYF.

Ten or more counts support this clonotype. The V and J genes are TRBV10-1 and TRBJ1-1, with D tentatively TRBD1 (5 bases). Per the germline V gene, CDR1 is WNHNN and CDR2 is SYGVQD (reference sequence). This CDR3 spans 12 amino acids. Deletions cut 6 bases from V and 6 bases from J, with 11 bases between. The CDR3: CASRIGEPEAFF. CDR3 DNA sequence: TGCGCCAGCAGGATAGGGGAGCCTGAAGCTTTCTTT.

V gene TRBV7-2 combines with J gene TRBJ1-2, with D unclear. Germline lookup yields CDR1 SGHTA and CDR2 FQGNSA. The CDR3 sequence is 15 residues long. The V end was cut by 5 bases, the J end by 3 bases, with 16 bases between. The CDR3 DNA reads TGTGCCAGCAGCCCCCGGGGAGGTATTGACTATGGCTACACCTTC. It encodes CASSPRGGIDYGYTF.

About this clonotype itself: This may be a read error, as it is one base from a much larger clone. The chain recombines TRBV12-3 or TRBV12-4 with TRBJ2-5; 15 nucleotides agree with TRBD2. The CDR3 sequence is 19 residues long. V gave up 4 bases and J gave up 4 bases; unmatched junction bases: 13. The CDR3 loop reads CASSSWGGLAGGIRETQYF. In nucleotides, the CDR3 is TGTGCCAGCAGTTCGTGGGGAGGACTAGCGGGGGGGATACGAGAGACCCAGTACTTC.

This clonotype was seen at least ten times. In nucleotides, the CDR3 is TGTGCCAGCAGCTTAGTGTTTGGGGCCAACGTCCTGACTTTC. It is translated as CASSLVFGANVLTF. The J gene is TRBJ2-6, the V gene TRBV7-2; unclear D gene. V was cut by 1 base and J by 3 bases, with 4 bases left in between. Per the germline V gene, CDR1 is SGHTA and CDR2 is FQGNSA. The CDR3 spans 14 residues.

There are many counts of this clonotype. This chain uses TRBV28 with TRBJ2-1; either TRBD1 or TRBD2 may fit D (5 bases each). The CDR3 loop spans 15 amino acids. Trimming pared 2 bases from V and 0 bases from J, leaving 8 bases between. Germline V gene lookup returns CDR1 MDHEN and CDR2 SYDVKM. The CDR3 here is CASSLAGSSYNEQFF. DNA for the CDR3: TGTGCCAGCAGTTTAGCAGGGAGCTCCTACAATGAGCAGTTCTTC.

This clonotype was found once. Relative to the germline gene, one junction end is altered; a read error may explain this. The CDR3: CASSGGFGSTIYF. For the CDR3, the DNA is TGTGCCAGCAGTGGGGGGTTCGGAAGCACCATATATTTT. The gene calls are TRBV2 and TRBJ1-3; D is possibly TRBD1 (5 bases). The CDR3 loop spans 13 amino acids. Germline loops: CDR1 SNHLY, CDR2 FYNNEI.

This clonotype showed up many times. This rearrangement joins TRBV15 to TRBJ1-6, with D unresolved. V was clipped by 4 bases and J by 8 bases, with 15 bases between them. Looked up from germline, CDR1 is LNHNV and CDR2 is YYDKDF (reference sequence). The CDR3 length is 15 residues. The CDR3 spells CATSTDARTDSPLHF. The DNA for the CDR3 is TGTGCCACCAGCACAGATGCCCGGACGGATTCACCCCTCCACTTT.

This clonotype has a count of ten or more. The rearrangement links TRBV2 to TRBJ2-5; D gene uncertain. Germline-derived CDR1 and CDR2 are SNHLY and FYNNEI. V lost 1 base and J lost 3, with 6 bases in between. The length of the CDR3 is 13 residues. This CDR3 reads CASSEVRKETQYF. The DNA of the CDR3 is TGTGCCAGCAGTGAAGTAAGGAAAGAGACCCAGTACTTC.

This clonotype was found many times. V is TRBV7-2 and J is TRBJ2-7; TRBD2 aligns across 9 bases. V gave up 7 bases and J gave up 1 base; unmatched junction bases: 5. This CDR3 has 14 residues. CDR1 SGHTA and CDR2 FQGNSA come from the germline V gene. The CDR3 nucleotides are TGTGCCAGCATCAACCTAGCGGGGTCCTACGAGCAGTACTTC. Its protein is CASINLAGSYEQYF.

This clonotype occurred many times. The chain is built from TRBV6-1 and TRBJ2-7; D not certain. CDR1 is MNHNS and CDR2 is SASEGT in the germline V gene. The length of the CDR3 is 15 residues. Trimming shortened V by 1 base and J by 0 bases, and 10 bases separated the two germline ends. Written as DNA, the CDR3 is TGTGCCAGCAGTGAAGTCGGATACAGCTCCTACGAGCAGTACTTC. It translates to CASSEVGYSSYEQYF.

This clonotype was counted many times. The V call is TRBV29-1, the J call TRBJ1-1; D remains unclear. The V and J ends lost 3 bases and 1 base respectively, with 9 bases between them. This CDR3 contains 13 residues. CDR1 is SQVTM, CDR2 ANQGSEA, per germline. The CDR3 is CSVDPTENTEAFF. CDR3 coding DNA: TGCAGCGTTGATCCGACGGAGAACACTGAAGCTTTCTTT.

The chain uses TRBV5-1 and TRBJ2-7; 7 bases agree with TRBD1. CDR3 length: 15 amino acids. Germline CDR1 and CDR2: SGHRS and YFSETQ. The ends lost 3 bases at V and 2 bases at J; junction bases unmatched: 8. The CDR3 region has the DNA TGCGCCAGCAGCTCCCACAGGGGACGGGCCTACGAGCAGTACTTC. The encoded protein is CASSSHRGRAYEQYF.

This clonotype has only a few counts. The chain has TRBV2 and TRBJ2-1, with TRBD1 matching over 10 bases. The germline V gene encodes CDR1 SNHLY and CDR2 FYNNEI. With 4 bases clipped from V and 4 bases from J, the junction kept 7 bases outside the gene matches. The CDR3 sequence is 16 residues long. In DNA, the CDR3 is TGTGCCAGCAGTGGGGCCAGGACAGGGGGATACAATGAGCAGTTCTTC. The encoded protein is CASSGARTGGYNEQFF.

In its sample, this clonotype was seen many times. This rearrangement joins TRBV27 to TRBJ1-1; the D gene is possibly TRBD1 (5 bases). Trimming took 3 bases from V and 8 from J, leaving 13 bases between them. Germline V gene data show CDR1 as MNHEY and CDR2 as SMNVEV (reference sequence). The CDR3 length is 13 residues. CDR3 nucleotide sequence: TGTGCCAGCAGTTTTCTAGCGGGGGGAGAAGCTTTCTTT. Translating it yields CASSFLAGGEAFF.

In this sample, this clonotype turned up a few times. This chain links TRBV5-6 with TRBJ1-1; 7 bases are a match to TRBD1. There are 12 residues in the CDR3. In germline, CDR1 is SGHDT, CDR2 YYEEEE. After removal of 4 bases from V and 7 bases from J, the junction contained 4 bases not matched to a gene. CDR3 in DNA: TGTGCCAGCAGCCCAGGGACAGATGAAGCTTTCTTT. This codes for CASSPGTDEAFF.

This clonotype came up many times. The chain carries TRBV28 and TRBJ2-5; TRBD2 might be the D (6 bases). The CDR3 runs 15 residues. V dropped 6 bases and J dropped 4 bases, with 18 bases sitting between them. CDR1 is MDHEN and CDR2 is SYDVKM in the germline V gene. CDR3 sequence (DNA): TGTGCCAGCAGGAACCGGGACTTCAAGGGAGAGACCCAGTACTTC. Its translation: CASRNRDFKGETQYF.

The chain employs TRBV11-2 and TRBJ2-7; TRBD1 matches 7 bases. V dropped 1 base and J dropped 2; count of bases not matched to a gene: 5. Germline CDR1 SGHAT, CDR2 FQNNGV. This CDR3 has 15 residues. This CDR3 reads CASSLVSGTAYEQYF. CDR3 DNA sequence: TGTGCCAGCAGCTTAGTCTCCGGGACAGCCTACGAGCAGTACTTC.

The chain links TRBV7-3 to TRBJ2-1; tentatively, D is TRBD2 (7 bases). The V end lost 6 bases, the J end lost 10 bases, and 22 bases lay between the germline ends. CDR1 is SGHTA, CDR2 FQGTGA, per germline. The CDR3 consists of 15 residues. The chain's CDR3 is CASSRRDGGPHEQFF. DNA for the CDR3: TGTGCCAGCAGTCGTAGGGACGGGGGGCCTCACGAGCAGTTCTTC.

The chain's CDR3 is CASSIRQGPTYEQYF. The CDR3 nucleotides read TGTGCCAGCAGCATCCGACAGGGCCCCACCTACGAGCAGTACTTC. The J gene is TRBJ2-7, the V gene TRBV7-6, with 7 bases identical to TRBD1. Germline CDR1 reads SGHVS; CDR2 reads FNYEAQ. The CDR3 extends over 15 amino acids. V was clipped by 5 bases and J by 2 bases; unmatched bases: 9.

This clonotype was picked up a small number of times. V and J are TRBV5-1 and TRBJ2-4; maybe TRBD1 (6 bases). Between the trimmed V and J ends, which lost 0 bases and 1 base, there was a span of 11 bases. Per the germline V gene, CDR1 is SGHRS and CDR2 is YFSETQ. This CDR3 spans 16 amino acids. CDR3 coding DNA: TGCGCCAGCAGCTTGGAACAGGGTTGGGCCAAAAACATTCAGTACTTC. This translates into CASSLEQGWAKNIQYF.

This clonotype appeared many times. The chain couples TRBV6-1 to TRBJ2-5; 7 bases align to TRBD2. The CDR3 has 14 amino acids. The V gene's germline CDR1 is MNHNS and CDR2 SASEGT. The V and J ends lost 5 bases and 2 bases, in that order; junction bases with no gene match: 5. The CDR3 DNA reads TGTGCCAGCAGTCCGTGGACTAGGCAAGAGACCCAGTACTTC. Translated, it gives CASSPWTRQETQYF.

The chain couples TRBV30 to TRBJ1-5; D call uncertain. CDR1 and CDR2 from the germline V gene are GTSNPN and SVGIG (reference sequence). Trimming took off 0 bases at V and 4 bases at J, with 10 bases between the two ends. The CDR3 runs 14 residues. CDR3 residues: CAWSVWRMNQPQHF. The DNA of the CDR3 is TGTGCCTGGAGTGTATGGCGGATGAATCAGCCCCAGCATTTT.

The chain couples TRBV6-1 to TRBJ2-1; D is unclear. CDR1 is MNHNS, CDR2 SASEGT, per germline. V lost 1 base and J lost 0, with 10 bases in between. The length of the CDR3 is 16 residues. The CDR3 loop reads CASSEVGPGSYNEQFF. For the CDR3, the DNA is TGTGCCAGCAGTGAAGTGGGCCCCGGCTCCTACAATGAGCAGTTCTTC.